This is a list of T cell receptor beta chains from one sample in a study of shared clonotypes between healthy human individuals. Libraries were prepared by immunoSEQ multiplex PCR; TCRdb keeps only in-frame clonotypes and omits some of them. The repertoire holds about 2.4 million clones, with roughly 93% as singletons. Sequenced input: naive CD4+ T cells from PBMCs. These receptors were taken from a man aged 18 to 30 in good health. Some clones in this sample may be carry-over from other donors' samples. CDR3s include the opening cysteine and the closing phenylalanine or tryptophan. D genes are given only for firm matches. Expanded clones are given a class, and other clones once, few, many or no size at all.

j_call: TRBJ1-5; clone_size: NA; v_call: TRBV30; d_call: NA; cdr3_aa: CAWSGGDNSNQPQHF; cdr3_nt: TGTGCCTGGAGTGGGGGGGACAATAGCAATCAGCCCCAGCATTTT
j_call: TRBJ2-1; clone_size: once; v_call: TRBV7-2; d_call: TRBD2; cdr3_aa: CASSLTSGTNNEQFF; cdr3_nt: TGTGCCAGCAGCTTGACTAGCGGGACAAACAATGAGCAGTTCTTC
j_call: TRBJ1-3; clone_size: NA; v_call: TRBV2; d_call: NA; cdr3_aa: CASTRDVGNTIYF; cdr3_nt: TGTGCCAGCACCCGGGACGTCGGAAACACCATATATTTT
j_call: TRBJ2-3; clone_size: NA; v_call: TRBV7-9; d_call: TRBD2; cdr3_aa: CASSLSLAGAADTQYF; cdr3_nt: TGTGCCAGCAGTTTATCCCTAGCGGGAGCGGCCGATACGCAGTATTTT
j_call: TRBJ1-1; clone_size: NA; v_call: TRBV2; d_call: NA; cdr3_aa: CASIMTANTEAFF; cdr3_nt: TGTGCCAGCATTATGACGGCGAACACTGAAGCTTTCTTT
j_call: TRBJ2-5; clone_size: NA; v_call: TRBV28; d_call: TRBD1; cdr3_aa: CASSSGQASQETQYF; cdr3_nt: TGTGCCAGCAGTTCCGGACAGGCCTCTCAAGAGACCCAGTACTTC
j_call: TRBJ2-2; clone_size: NA; v_call: TRBV28; d_call: TRBD2; cdr3_aa: CASSLMTSGRQTGELFF; cdr3_nt: TGTGCCAGCAGTTTGATGACTAGCGGGAGGCAGACCGGGGAGCTGTTTTTT
j_call: TRBJ2-3; clone_size: NA; v_call: TRBV6-1; d_call: TRBD2; cdr3_aa: CASSDGGSGRTDTQYF; cdr3_nt: TGTGCCAGCAGTGATGGTGGTAGCGGGAGGACAGATACGCAGTATTTT
j_call: TRBJ1-6; clone_size: NA; v_call: TRBV4-2; d_call: NA; cdr3_aa: CASSQDLDRGSPLHF; cdr3_nt: TGTGCCAGCAGCCAAGATCTAGATCGGGGTTCACCCCTCCACTTT
j_call: TRBJ2-1; clone_size: NA; v_call: TRBV7-8; d_call: NA; cdr3_aa: CASSPTAYGEYNEQFF; cdr3_nt: TGTGCCAGCAGCCCCACCGCCTACGGGGAATACAATGAGCAGTTCTTC
j_call: TRBJ2-2; clone_size: NA; v_call: TRBV7-9; d_call: TRBD1; cdr3_aa: CASSLLDRANTGELFF; cdr3_nt: TGTGCCAGCAGCTTACTCGACAGGGCCAACACCGGGGAGCTGTTTTTT
j_call: TRBJ1-6; clone_size: NA; v_call: TRBV7-9; d_call: NA; cdr3_aa: CASRNNTGNSPLHF; cdr3_nt: TGTGCCAGCAGAAACAACACAGGGAATTCACCCCTCCACTTT
j_call: TRBJ2-7; clone_size: NA; v_call: TRBV5-1; d_call: TRBD1; cdr3_aa: CASSWGTGGGEQYF; cdr3_nt: TGCGCCAGCAGCTGGGGGACAGGGGGCGGTGAGCAGTACTTC
j_call: TRBJ1-4; clone_size: NA; v_call: TRBV2; d_call: NA; cdr3_aa: CASSEGPLREKLFF; cdr3_nt: TGTGCCAGCAGTGAAGGACCGCTTCGGGAAAAACTGTTTTTT
j_call: TRBJ1-4; clone_size: NA; v_call: TRBV28; d_call: NA; cdr3_aa: CASSGYEKLFF; cdr3_nt: TGTGCCAGCAGTGGGTATGAAAAACTGTTTTTT
j_call: TRBJ2-7; clone_size: once; v_call: TRBV30; d_call: NA; cdr3_aa: CAWSRRSGWTYEQYF; cdr3_nt: TGTGCCTGGAGCAGGCGGTCAGGGTGGACCTACGAGCAGTACTTC
j_call: TRBJ2-5; clone_size: NA; v_call: TRBV5-1; d_call: NA; cdr3_aa: CASSLGYRPQETQYF; cdr3_nt: TGCGCCAGCAGCTTGGGGTACAGACCTCAAGAGACCCAGTACTTC
j_call: TRBJ2-1; clone_size: NA; v_call: TRBV4-2; d_call: TRBD2; cdr3_aa: CASSQDGGRGEQFF; cdr3_nt: TGTGCCAGCAGCCAAGATGGCGGGAGGGGTGAGCAGTTCTTC
j_call: TRBJ1-2; clone_size: NA; v_call: TRBV5-1; d_call: NA; cdr3_aa: CASSLVDSSYGYTF; cdr3_nt: TGCGCCAGCAGCTTGGTTGACAGTTCTTATGGCTACACCTTC
j_call: TRBJ2-7; clone_size: once; v_call: TRBV7-9; d_call: NA; cdr3_aa: CASSLVGRGLSYEQYF; cdr3_nt: TGTGCCAGCAGCTTAGTAGGCAGGGGCCTCTCCTACGAGCAGTACTTC
j_call: TRBJ1-2; clone_size: NA; v_call: TRBV19; d_call: TRBD1; cdr3_aa: CASSIEDRGGGYTF; cdr3_nt: TGTGCCAGTAGTATTGAGGACAGGGGAGGCGGCTACACCTTC
j_call: TRBJ1-1; clone_size: NA; v_call: TRBV18; d_call: NA; cdr3_aa: CASSPTQGRFTEAFF; cdr3_nt: TGTGCCAGCTCACCGACCCAGGGCAGGTTCACTGAAGCTTTCTTT
j_call: TRBJ1-1; clone_size: once; v_call: TRBV28; d_call: NA; cdr3_aa: CASTLRDLSSTEAFF; cdr3_nt: TGTGCCAGCACCCTTCGGGATCTAAGTAGCACTGAAGCTTTCTTT
j_call: TRBJ2-7; clone_size: NA; v_call: TRBV4-1; d_call: TRBD1; cdr3_aa: CASSRTPGQPYEQYF; cdr3_nt: TGCGCCAGCAGCCGAACCCCGGGACAGCCCTACGAGCAGTACTTC
j_call: TRBJ2-3; clone_size: NA; v_call: TRBV5-1; d_call: TRBD2; cdr3_aa: CASSLMTSVTDTQYF; cdr3_nt: TGCGCCAGCAGCTTGATGACTAGCGTCACAGATACGCAGTATTTT
j_call: TRBJ2-1; clone_size: NA; v_call: TRBV5-1; d_call: NA; cdr3_aa: CASSLGGGSSYNEQFF; cdr3_nt: TGCGCCAGCAGCTTGGGGGGCGGCAGCTCCTACAATGAGCAGTTCTTC
j_call: TRBJ1-5; clone_size: NA; v_call: TRBV6-5; d_call: NA; cdr3_aa: CASSSGIRGNQPQHF; cdr3_nt: TGTGCCAGCAGTTCAGGGATCCGTGGCAATCAGCCCCAGCATTTT
j_call: TRBJ1-4; clone_size: NA; v_call: TRBV4-3; d_call: NA; cdr3_aa: CASSPGTTTNEKLFF; cdr3_nt: TGCGCCAGCAGCCCCGGGACAACGACTAATGAAAAACTGTTTTTT
j_call: TRBJ1-6; clone_size: NA; v_call: TRBV25-1; d_call: TRBD1; cdr3_aa: CASSEYGFGTVIKPLHF; cdr3_nt: TGTGCCAGCAGTGAATACGGGTTTGGGACAGTGATCAAACCCCTCCACTTT
j_call: TRBJ2-1; clone_size: NA; v_call: TRBV5-6; d_call: TRBD2; cdr3_aa: CASSLGVGTSGRLGQFF; cdr3_nt: TGTGCCAGCAGCTTGGGAGTCGGGACTAGCGGGAGGTTGGGGCAGTTCTTC
j_call: TRBJ2-5; clone_size: NA; v_call: TRBV5-1; d_call: NA; cdr3_aa: CASSKGVEETQYF; cdr3_nt: TGCGCCAGCAGCAAAGGGGTGGAAGAGACCCAGTACTTC
j_call: TRBJ2-6; clone_size: NA; v_call: TRBV5-1; d_call: NA; cdr3_aa: CASSFKELNAAGANVLTF; cdr3_nt: TGCGCCAGCAGCTTCAAGGAACTAAATGCTGCAGGGGCCAACGTCCTGACTTTC
j_call: TRBJ2-1; clone_size: NA; v_call: TRBV7-2; d_call: TRBD2; cdr3_aa: CASSARLAGDEQFF; cdr3_nt: TGTGCCAGCAGCGCCAGACTAGCGGGAGATGAGCAGTTCTTC
j_call: TRBJ2-7; clone_size: NA; v_call: TRBV27; d_call: NA; cdr3_aa: CAETLEGQYF; cdr3_nt: TGTGCCGAAACCCTCGAGGGTCAGTACTTC
j_call: TRBJ1-6; clone_size: NA; v_call: TRBV30; d_call: TRBD1; cdr3_aa: CAWSRGQSNSPLHF; cdr3_nt: TGTGCCTGGAGTAGGGGACAGAGTAATTCACCCCTCCACTTT
j_call: TRBJ1-1; clone_size: once; v_call: TRBV5-1; d_call: TRBD1; cdr3_aa: CASSFSPTDRGPSSTEAFF; cdr3_nt: TGCGCCAGCAGCTTTTCCCCGACGGACAGGGGGCCTTCGAGCACTGAAGCTTTCTTT
j_call: TRBJ1-2; clone_size: NA; v_call: TRBV6-1; d_call: TRBD1; cdr3_aa: CASSEVGTGARPWGYTF; cdr3_nt: TGTGCCAGCAGTGAAGTAGGGACAGGGGCGCGCCCCTGGGGCTACACCTTC
j_call: TRBJ2-2; clone_size: NA; v_call: TRBV28; d_call: TRBD2; cdr3_aa: CASSPTLAGARGRTGELFF; cdr3_nt: TGTGCCAGCAGTCCCACATTAGCGGGAGCTCGGGGTCGGACCGGGGAGCTGTTTTTT
j_call: TRBJ1-2; clone_size: NA; v_call: TRBV15; d_call: NA; cdr3_aa: CATSRGVGRGAHNYGYTF; cdr3_nt: TGTGCCACCAGCAGAGGAGTAGGGCGGGGGGCGCATAACTATGGCTACACCTTC
j_call: TRBJ2-3; clone_size: once; v_call: TRBV9; d_call: NA; cdr3_aa: CASSVDSDTQYF; cdr3_nt: TGTGCCAGCAGCGTAGACTCCGATACGCAGTATTTT
j_call: TRBJ2-7; clone_size: NA; v_call: TRBV9; d_call: TRBD2; cdr3_aa: CASSVEGLAGPYEQYF; cdr3_nt: TGTGCCAGCAGCGTAGAGGGACTAGCGGGACCCTACGAGCAGTACTTC
j_call: TRBJ1-2; clone_size: NA; v_call: TRBV6-6; d_call: TRBD1; cdr3_aa: CASSTQGGYGYTF; cdr3_nt: TGTGCCAGCAGTACCCAGGGGGGCTATGGCTACACCTTC
j_call: TRBJ1-2; clone_size: NA; v_call: TRBV9; d_call: NA; cdr3_aa: CASRKTHIDYGYTF; cdr3_nt: TGTGCCAGCAGAAAGACTCATATCGACTATGGCTACACCTTC
j_call: TRBJ2-3; clone_size: NA; v_call: TRBV5-8; d_call: NA; cdr3_aa: CASPRRGYRTDTQYF; cdr3_nt: TGTGCCAGCCCGCGAAGGGGATACCGCACAGATACGCAGTATTTT
j_call: TRBJ2-1; clone_size: NA; v_call: TRBV28; d_call: TRBD2; cdr3_aa: CASSWGSGGYNEQFF; cdr3_nt: TGTGCCAGCAGTTGGGGGAGCGGGGGTTACAATGAGCAGTTCTTC
j_call: TRBJ1-3; clone_size: NA; v_call: TRBV28; d_call: NA; cdr3_aa: CASSTLGGRFDENTIYF; cdr3_nt: TGTGCCAGCAGTACCCTGGGAGGGAGGTTCGATGAAAACACCATATATTTT
j_call: TRBJ2-1; clone_size: once; v_call: TRBV30; d_call: NA; cdr3_aa: CAWSGASGVSFYNEQFF; cdr3_nt: TGTGCCTGGAGTGGGGCGTCAGGGGTTTCTTTCTACAATGAGCAGTTCTTC
j_call: TRBJ2-1; clone_size: NA; v_call: TRBV11-2; d_call: TRBD2; cdr3_aa: CASGDYSYNEQFF; cdr3_nt: TGTGCCAGCGGGGACTACTCCTACAATGAGCAGTTCTTC
j_call: TRBJ2-1; clone_size: NA; v_call: TRBV27; d_call: NA; cdr3_aa: CASSRGLGQFF; cdr3_nt: TGTGCCAGCAGTAGAGGTCTGGGGCAGTTCTTC
j_call: TRBJ2-4; clone_size: NA; v_call: TRBV7-9; d_call: TRBD2; cdr3_aa: CASSLWTSGVVLAKNIQYF; cdr3_nt: TGTGCCAGCAGCCTTTGGACTAGCGGAGTAGTACTAGCCAAAAACATTCAGTACTTC
j_call: TRBJ2-1; clone_size: NA; v_call: TRBV9; d_call: TRBD2; cdr3_aa: CASSGLAGEGIYNEQFF; cdr3_nt: TGTGCCAGCAGTGGACTAGCGGGAGAGGGAATCTACAATGAGCAGTTCTTC
j_call: TRBJ2-1; clone_size: NA; v_call: TRBV6-1; d_call: TRBD2; cdr3_aa: CASSAGLAVIYNEQFF; cdr3_nt: TGTGCCAGCAGTGCGGGACTAGCGGTGATCTACAATGAGCAGTTCTTC